Included here is one T cell receptor beta chain sequence, with context. This specimen belongs to a study of blood T cell repertoires in COVID-19. Study background: The study drew acute and convalescent COVID-19 samples from the United States, Italy and Spain. From T cells, B-cell-depleted T cells, or PBMCs came the material, which was cDNA or gDNA.

Germline loops: CDR1 SGHVS, CDR2 FQNEAQ. J lost 7 bases, V lost 2 bases, and 5 bases had no gene match. This CDR3 contains 15 residues. In the source study's methods: Reference gene primers were amplified, and this amplification served to estimate nucleated cell counts. Generated by immunoSEQ multiplex PCR, the TCRdb table keeps only in-frame clones and is missing some. For V, J and clone size, that table is used; D and trimming come from the DNA. The table has about 190,000 clones, approximately 80% seen once. The material sequenced was peripheral blood. This TCR came from a man over 45 who had recovered from COVID-19. This sequence joins TRBV7-8 and TRBJ2-1, with 10 bases that match TRBD2. The CDR3 sequence is CASSLFVAGGNEQFF. The CDR3 bases are TGTGCCAGCAGCTTATTTGTAGCGGGAGGAAATGAGCAGTTCTTC. The whole variable domain, filled in from reference TRBV7-8 and TRBJ2-1, reads GAGVSQSPRYKVAKRGQDVALRCDPISGHVSLFWYQQALGQGPEFLTYFQNEAQLDKSGLPSDRFFAERPEGSVSTLKIQRTQQEDSAVYLCASSLFVAGGNEQFFGPGTRLTVL.